The 25 T cell receptor beta chains given below trace back to one sample, sequenced in a study of metastatic and nonmetastatic thyroid tumors. MiXCR reprocessed the PCR reads for TCRdb. This table holds roughly 48,000 clones, about 15% found once. None of the patients had undergone any treatment ahead of thyroid surgery. Source material: blood. The receptors derive from a female donor with papillary thyroid cancer or a benign thyroid nodule (not recorded which). Some clones in this sample may be carry-over from other donors' samples.

This clone was found many times. A read error is possible here, since a much larger clone lies one base away. The gene calls are TRBV6-1 and TRBJ2-3, with no clear D. V was clipped by 7 bases and J by 5 bases, with 13 bases between them. CDR3 length: 13 amino acids. Germline CDR1 reads MNHNS; CDR2 reads SASEGT. The CDR3 bases are TGTGCCAGCATCCCCACTTACGGAGATACGCAGTATTTT. Translation gives CASIPTYGDTQYF.

The chain combines TRBV9 with TRBJ2-3; 13 nucleotides agree with TRBD2. The CDR3 extends over 16 amino acids. The germline CDR1 and CDR2 sequences are SGDLS and YYNGEE. V dropped 0 bases and J dropped 12; count of bases not matched to a gene: 10. The CDR3 DNA sequence: TGTGCCAGCAGCGTAGGGACTAGCGGGAGCACAGGTACTCAGTATTTT. This sequence encodes CASSVGTSGSTGTQYF.

This clone was seen more than once but under ten times. The chain combines TRBV6-1 with TRBJ1-3; D uncertain. This CDR3 region has 15 residues. Deletions cut 3 bases from V and 5 bases from J, with 14 bases between. The germline V gene has CDR1 MNHNS and CDR2 SASEGT. In DNA form, the CDR3 reads TGTGCCAGCAGTGAGATTTGGGCAGGCAGAAACACCATATATTTT. The encoded protein is CASSEIWAGRNTIYF.

The chain is built from TRBV9 and TRBJ1-3; D gene ambiguous. This CDR3 is 13 amino acids long. Germline V lookup: CDR1 SGDLS, CDR2 YYNGEE. The V end was cut by 5 bases, the J end by 0 bases, with 6 bases between. Here the CDR3 reads CASRGNSGNTIYF. The CDR3 nucleotides read TGTGCCAGCAGAGGCAACTCTGGAAACACCATATATTTT.

This clone was seen many times. The junction departs from the called germline gene at one end, perhaps through a read error. The J gene is TRBJ2-7, the V gene TRBV7-7; the match to TRBD1 covers 11 bases. CDR1 and CDR2 from the germline V gene are SSHAT and FNYEAQ (reference sequence). The CDR3 is 15 amino acids. CDR3 region: CASSPGTGGGYEQYF. The CDR3 bases are TGTGCTAGCAGCCCAGGGACAGGGGGGGGGTACGAGCAGTACTTC.

This clone has a count of ten or more. This sequence joins TRBV30 and TRBJ1-2; TRBD1 aligns across 9 bases. This CDR3 has 14 amino acids. With V trimmed by 1 base and J by 4 bases, 4 bases remained unmatched. The germline gives CDR1 GTSNPN, CDR2 SVGIG (reference sequence). The CDR3 region has the DNA TGTGCCTGGAGTGGGGACAGGGCTTTCTATGGCTACACCTTC. Amino acids: CAWSGDRAFYGYTF.

The gene calls are TRBV5-6 and TRBJ2-7; D might be TRBD1 (6 bases). CDR1 is SGHDT and CDR2 is YYEEEE in the germline V gene. CDR3 size: 16 residues. With 4 bases removed from V and 2 bases from J, the gap between germline ends came to 19 bases. This chain's CDR3 is CASSGKDSDTPYEQYF. DNA of the CDR3: TGTGCCAGCAGCGGAAAGGACAGTGATACCCCCTACGAGCAGTACTTC.

There are a few counts of this clone. The chain joins TRBV28 to TRBJ2-7; 8 nucleotides align to TRBD1. Germline V gene sequence: CDR1 MDHEN, CDR2 SYDVKM. The J segment lost 2 bases and the V segment lost 2 bases, leaving 5 bases of the junction unmatched. The CDR3 runs to 15 residues. Written as DNA, the CDR3 is TGTGCCAGCAGTTTAACCGGGACAGGAGCCTACGAGCAGTACTTC. This gives the protein CASSLTGTGAYEQYF. The full variable domain, in which reference TRBV28 and TRBJ2-7 provide the parts outside the CDR3, is DVKVTQSSRYLVKRTGEKVFLECVQDMDHENMFWYRQDPGLGLRLIYFSYDVKMKEKGDIPEGYSVSREKKERFSLILESASTNQTSMYLCASSLTGTGAYEQYFGPGTRLTVT.

This clone was seen ten or more times. The genes are TRBV29-1 and TRBJ1-1, with D maybe TRBD1 (6 bases). V lost 6 bases, J lost 1 base, and 18 bases lay in between. Germline CDR1 and CDR2: SQVTM and ANQGSEA. This CDR3 comprises 15 residues. The CDR3 is CSVRRGGAGNTEAFF. Here the CDR3 DNA reads TGCAGCGTCCGAAGGGGGGGGGCAGGGAACACTGAAGCTTTCTTT.

This clone appeared a few times. The genes are TRBV27 and TRBJ2-7; perhaps TRBD2 as D (5 bases). Germline V gene lookup returns CDR1 MNHEY and CDR2 SMNVEV (reference sequence). V gave up 1 base and J gave up 10 bases, with 20 bases separating them. The CDR3 has 15 residues. The CDR3 bases are TGTGCCAGCAGTTTATACCCCATCGGGATCGGCGATCAGTACTTC. It translates to CASSLYPIGIGDQYF.

The V and J genes are TRBV7-6 and TRBJ2-7, with 7 bases identical to TRBD1. This CDR3 has 15 amino acids. Trimming took 5 bases from V and 0 from J; bases not matched to a gene: 7. The germline V gene encodes CDR1 SGHVS and CDR2 FNYEAQ. This chain's CDR3 is CASSLQAGGSYEQYF. The CDR3 nucleotides are TGTGCCAGCAGCCTACAGGCAGGGGGCTCCTACGAGCAGTACTTC.

Ten or more counts support this clone. The chain combines TRBV7-9 with TRBJ2-2; D gene uncertain. Per the germline V gene, CDR1 is SEHNR and CDR2 is FQNEAQ (reference sequence). The germline V and J ends were trimmed by 5 bases and 1 base, with 8 bases remaining between them. This CDR3 contains 14 residues. The CDR3 spells CASSIQMNTGELFF. The CDR3, as DNA: TGTGCCAGCAGCATCCAGATGAACACCGGGGAGCTGTTTTTT.

This clone has ten or more counts. The chain links TRBV30 to TRBJ2-5, with 7 bases that match TRBD2. V lost 4 bases to trimming and J lost 2 bases; unmatched junction nucleotides: 4. CDR3 size: 13 residues. CDR1 is GTSNPN, CDR2 SVGIG, per germline (reference sequence). CDR3: CAWTSGSQETQYF. The CDR3 DNA sequence: TGTGCCTGGACTAGCGGATCACAAGAGACCCAGTACTTC. Full variable domain (rest looked up from reference TRBV30 and TRBJ2-5): SQTIHQWPATLVQPVGSPLSLECTVEGTSNPNLYWYRQAAGRGLQLLFYSVGIGQISSEVPQNLSASRPQDRQFILSSKKLLLSDSGFYLCAWTSGSQETQYFGPGTRLLVL.

This clone was seen more than once but under ten times. This sequence may be a read error, since a much larger clone differs from it by one base. The chain employs TRBV7-3 and TRBJ2-3, with D possibly called TRBD1 or TRBD2 (5 bases each). Trimming pared 5 bases from V and 6 bases from J, leaving 15 bases between. Germline V gene lookup returns CDR1 SGHTA and CDR2 FQGTGA. This CDR3 contains 14 residues. The CDR3 sequence: CASSEGPSGDTQYF. CDR3 coding DNA: TGTGCCAGCAGCGAGGGACCGTCTGGGGATACGCAGTATTTT.

The table lists this clone with many counts. The chain links TRBV28 to TRBJ2-5; 10 bases line up with TRBD1. The germline gives CDR1 MDHEN, CDR2 SYDVKM. This CDR3 is built from 15 residues. V was pared by 1 base and J by 7 bases, with 6 bases of the junction left unmatched. CDR3 loop: CASSLSRQGARTQYF. CDR3 nucleotides: TGTGCCAGCAGTTTATCCCGACAGGGGGCTCGGACCCAGTACTTC.

About this clone: A read error may produce the germline difference seen at one junction end. The V gene is TRBV7-9, the J gene TRBJ2-5; 10 nucleotides line up with TRBD2. The CDR3 runs to 17 residues. Germline V lookup: CDR1 SEHNR, CDR2 FQNEAQ (reference sequence). The CDR3 sequence is CASSSRGGTSDQETQYF. For the CDR3, the DNA is TGTGCCAGCAGCTCCAGGGGGGGGACTAGCGACCAAGAGACACAGTACTTC.

This clone was detected many times. J is TRBJ2-1 and V is TRBV10-3; the D is unclear. This CDR3 is 18 amino acids long. Looked up from germline, CDR1 is ENHRY and CDR2 is SYGVKD. The ends were cut back, 0 bases at V and 0 bases at J, with 15 bases in the middle. In DNA, the CDR3 is TGTGCCATCAGTGAGTCTGTGGTTAGACTTTCCTCCTACAATGAGCAGTTCTTC. Translated, it gives CAISESVVRLSSYNEQFF.

This clone was seen many times. The sample has other DNA sequences that encode this CDR3 too. The rearrangement uses TRBV28 and TRBJ1-2; the D is unclear. Germline loops: CDR1 MDHEN, CDR2 SYDVKM. The CDR3 runs to 13 residues. The V end lost 3 bases, the J end lost 2 bases, and 7 bases lay between the germline ends. CDR3 in amino acids: CASSFGSNYGYTF. The CDR3 DNA reads as TGTGCCAGCAGTTTTGGCTCAAACTATGGCTACACCTTC.

About this clone: This may come from a read error, since a much larger clone is one base off. Other DNA sequences from this sample encode an identical CDR3 as well. Here the CDR3 reads CATSRGGGSSNIQFF. DNA for the CDR3: TGTGCCACCAGCAGAGGAGGGGGAAGCTCTAATATCCAGTTCTTC. The rearrangement uses TRBV15 and TRBJ2-1; TRBD1 might be the D (6 bases). Per germline, CDR1 LNHNV and CDR2 YYDKDF (reference sequence). Trimming removed 1 base at V and 13 bases at J, with 20 bases between. The CDR3 has 15 amino acids. Drawing the rest from reference TRBV15 and TRBJ2-1, the complete variable domain is DAMVIQNPRYQVTQFGKPVTLSCSQTLNHNVMYWYQQKSSQAPKLLFHYYDKDFNNEADTPDNFQSRRPNTSFCFLDIRSPGLGDTAMYLCATSRGGGSSNIQFFGPGTRLTVL.

This clone was counted at least ten times. The V and J genes are TRBV7-9 and TRBJ2-4, with unresolved D. There are 13 residues in the CDR3. The germline V and J ends were trimmed by 8 bases and 0 bases, with 8 bases remaining between them. CDR1 and CDR2 from the germline V gene are SEHNR and FQNEAQ (reference sequence). The CDR3 protein is CASGNLAKNIQYF. DNA of the CDR3: TGTGCCAGCGGTAATCTAGCCAAAAACATTCAGTACTTC.

On this clone itself: One end of the junction does not line up with germline, which may come from a read error. This same CDR3 is encoded by further DNA sequences in the sample. The V gene is TRBV6-1, the J gene TRBJ1-5, with D perhaps TRBD1 (6 bases). Germline V gene lookup returns CDR1 MNHNS and CDR2 SASEGT. This CDR3 has 15 amino acids. As DNA, the CDR3 is TGTGCCAGCAGCCGTGACAGGTCATTCAATCAGCCACAGCATTTT. It is translated as CASSRDRSFNQPQHF.

A remark on this clone: The CDR3 end shows no conserved phenylalanine or tryptophan, and so a read error is likely. The J gene is TRBJ1-2, the V gene TRBV30; TRBD1 aligns across 7 bases. Germline CDR1 and CDR2: GTSNPN and SVGIG (reference sequence). Germline trimming cut 3 bases from V and 3 bases from J; bases unmatched to any gene: 10. The CDR3 is 15 residues long. In DNA, the CDR3 is TGTGCCTGGAGGTGGTTTAGGGGGCTTGACTATGGCTACACCCTC. Its translation is CAWRWFRGLDYGYTL.

This clone showed up many times. The chain is built from TRBV20-1 and TRBJ1-6; no reliable D call. The CDR3 extends over 15 amino acids. Trimming left V 0 bases short and J 5 bases short, with 11 bases between. Germline assignment: CDR1 DFQATT and CDR2 SNEGSKA (reference sequence). The CDR3 is CSARDLAKDNSPLHF. DNA for the CDR3: TGCAGTGCTAGAGATCTGGCTAAGGATAATTCACCCCTCCACTTT.

This clone qualifies as medium-sized. V and J are TRBV28 and TRBJ2-2; 14 bases are shared with TRBD2. V lost 5 bases and J lost 7; bases outside the gene matches: 3. The CDR3 extends over 15 amino acids. Germline lookup yields CDR1 MDHEN and CDR2 SYDVKM. CDR3 protein: CASSGGTSGGGELFF. The CDR3 DNA is TGTGCCAGCAGTGGAGGGACTAGCGGGGGCGGGGAGCTGTTTTTT.

DNA for the CDR3: TGCGCCAGCAGCTTTGAGGGGCGAAACACCGGGGAGCTGTTTTTT. This translates into CASSFEGRNTGELFF. The chain carries TRBV5-1 and TRBJ2-2; the D call may be TRBD1 or TRBD2 (5 bases each). The V gene's germline CDR1 is SGHRS and CDR2 YFSETQ. The CDR3 extends over 15 amino acids. Trimming stripped 2 bases from V and 2 bases from J, with 10 bases between.